The T cell receptor (beta chain) under discussion was sequenced for a study of tumor and adjacent non-tumor tissue in lung cancer. At the level of the study: Patients comprised eleven to twelve adenocarcinoma, 2 squamous cell carcinoma and 1 small cell lung cancer. Regarding the study as a whole: In normal lung, the top 100 clones were significantly more dominant than in tumor.

The template was RNA from unsorted bulk tissue. This non-tumor lung sample came from over 3 cm beyond the tumor edge. TCRbeta libraries were built with three rounds of nested PCR, modified from ARM-PCR. TCRdb processed the multiplex PCR reads anew with MiXCR; each CDR3 protein has one entry. The table includes some 51,000 distinct CDR3 sequences, around 67% detected once. The CDR3 extends over 13 amino acids. Germline lookup yields CDR1 MDHEN and CDR2 SYDVKM. V was clipped by 8 bases and J by 9 bases; unmatched bases: 9. As to this clonotype: Its antigen is unidentified.

The receptor's source is a woman in her sixties or seventies with non-small cell lung cancer. The V gene is TRBV28, the J gene TRBJ1-5; TRBD1 matches 8 bases. Sequenced material: distant non-tumor lung tissue. DNA for the CDR3: TGTGCCAGCCGGGACAGGTCTCATCGGCCCCAGCATTTT. Its translation is CASRDRSHRPQHF.